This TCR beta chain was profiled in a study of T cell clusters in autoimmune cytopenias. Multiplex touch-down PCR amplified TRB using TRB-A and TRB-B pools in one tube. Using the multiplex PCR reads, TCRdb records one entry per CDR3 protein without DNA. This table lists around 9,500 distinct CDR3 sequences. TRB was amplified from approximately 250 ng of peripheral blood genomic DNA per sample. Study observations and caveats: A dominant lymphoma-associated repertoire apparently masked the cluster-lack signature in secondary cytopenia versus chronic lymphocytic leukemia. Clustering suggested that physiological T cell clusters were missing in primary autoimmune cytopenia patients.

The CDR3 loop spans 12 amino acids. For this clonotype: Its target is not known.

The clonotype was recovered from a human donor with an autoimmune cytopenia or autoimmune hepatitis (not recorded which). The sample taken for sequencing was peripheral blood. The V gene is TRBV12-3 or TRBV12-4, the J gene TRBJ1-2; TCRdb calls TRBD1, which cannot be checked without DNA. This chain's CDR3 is CASRGTGNGYTF.